This T cell receptor beta chain is drawn from a study of T cells in Graves' hyperthyroidism and ophthalmopathy. CDR3 size: 15 residues. The germline V gene encodes CDR1 SEHNR and CDR2 FQNEAQ (reference sequence). TCR beta CDR3 regions were amplified from RNA transcripts. First-round RT-PCR of the TCR CDR3 relied on the HTBI primer set. TCRdb used MiXCR to reprocess the multiplex PCR reads, holding one entry per CDR3 protein. Of around 800,000 distinct CDR3 sequences in the sample, about 38% are singletons; the top ten hold 8.9%. Study results and caveats: Most clonotypes that expanded in the thyroid above 0.001 also showed up in blood.

As to this clonotype: The target antigen is unknown. One end of the junction does not line up with germline, which may come from a read error.

The authors deemed Graves' hyperthyroidism stable absent ophthalmopathy progression within 18 months. Investigators excluded patients with uncontrolled infection, other autoimmune disease, pregnancy or lactation. The source material was blood. The receptor was isolated from a man in his late teens or twenties with Graves' hyperthyroidism. The gene calls are TRBV7-9 and TRBJ1-6, with D tentatively TRBD1 (5 bases). The CDR3 sequence: CASGFGQGWDSPLHF. The CDR3 nucleotides read TGTGCCAGCGGCTTTGGGCAGGGCTGGGATTCACCCCTCCACTTT.